This T cell receptor beta chain was found in a study of cytomegalovirus exposure and HLA in healthy donors. Donors sampled were nominally healthy, though unrecorded immune exposures were likely. PCR involved 60 Vbeta and 13 Jbeta primers. Original processing methods: An analysis that came later counted some 85 million unique TCR beta chains, approximately 10 million shared. Produced via immunoSEQ multiplex PCR; TCRdb's table is partial and in-frame only. The V and J calls and clone size are taken from that table; D and trimming were inferred from the DNA. The sample holds more than 250,000 clones, roughly 90% seen once. The CDR3 loop spans 12 amino acids. Germline CDR1 MNHEY, CDR2 SVGAGI. Deletions cut 8 bases from V and 3 bases from J, with 5 bases between.

The receptor's source is a woman aged 18-29 years in good health and CMV-seronegative. Sequencing was carried out using PBMCs. The V gene is TRBV6-5, the J gene TRBJ1-6; no firm D call. The CDR3 reads CASGDYNSPLHF. The CDR3 coding sequence is TGTGCCAGCGGAGACTATAATTCACCCCTCCACTTT.